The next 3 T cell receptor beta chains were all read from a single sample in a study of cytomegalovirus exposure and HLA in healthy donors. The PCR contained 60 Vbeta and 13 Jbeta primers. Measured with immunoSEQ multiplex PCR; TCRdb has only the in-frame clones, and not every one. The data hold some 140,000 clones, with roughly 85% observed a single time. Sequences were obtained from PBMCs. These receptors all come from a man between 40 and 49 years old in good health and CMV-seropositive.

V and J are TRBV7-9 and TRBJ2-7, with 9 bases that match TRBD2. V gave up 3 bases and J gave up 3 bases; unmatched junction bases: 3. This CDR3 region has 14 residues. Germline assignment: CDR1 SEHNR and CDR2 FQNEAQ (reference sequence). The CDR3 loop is CASSFLAGSYEQYF. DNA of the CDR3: TGTGCCAGCAGCTTCCTAGCGGGAAGCTACGAGCAGTACTTC.

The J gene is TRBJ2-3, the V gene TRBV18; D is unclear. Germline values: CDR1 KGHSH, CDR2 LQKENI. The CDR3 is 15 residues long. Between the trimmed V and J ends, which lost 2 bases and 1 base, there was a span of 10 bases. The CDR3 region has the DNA TGTGCCAGCTCACCAGGTTTCGGAGGCACAGATACGCAGTATTTT. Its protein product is CASSPGFGGTDTQYF. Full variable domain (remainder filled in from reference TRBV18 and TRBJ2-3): NAGVMQNPRHLVRRRGQEARLRCSPMKGHSHVYWYRQLPEEGLKFMVYLQKENIIDESGMPKERFSAEFPKEGPSILRIQQVVRGDSAAYFCASSPGFGGTDTQYFGPGTRLTVL.

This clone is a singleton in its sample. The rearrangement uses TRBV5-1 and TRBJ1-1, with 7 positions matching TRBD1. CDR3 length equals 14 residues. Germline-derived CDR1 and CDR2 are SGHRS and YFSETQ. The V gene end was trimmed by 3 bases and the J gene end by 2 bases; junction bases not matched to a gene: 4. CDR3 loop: CASSSGQANTEAFF. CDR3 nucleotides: TGCGCCAGCAGCTCCGGACAGGCTAACACTGAAGCTTTCTTT.